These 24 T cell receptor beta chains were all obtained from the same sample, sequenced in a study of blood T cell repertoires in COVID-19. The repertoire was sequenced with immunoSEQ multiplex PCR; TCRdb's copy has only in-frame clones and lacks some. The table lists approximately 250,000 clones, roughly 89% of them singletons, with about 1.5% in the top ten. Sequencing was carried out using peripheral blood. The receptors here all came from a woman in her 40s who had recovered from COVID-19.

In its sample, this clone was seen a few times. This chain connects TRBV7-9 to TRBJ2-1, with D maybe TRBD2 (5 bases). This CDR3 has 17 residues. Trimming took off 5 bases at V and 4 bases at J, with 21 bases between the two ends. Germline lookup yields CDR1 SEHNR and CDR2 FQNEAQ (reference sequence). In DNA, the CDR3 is TGTGCCAGCAGCCCCGAGGGTGTTTCCTGGGGTTACAATGAGCAGTTCTTC. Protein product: CASSPEGVSWGYNEQFF.

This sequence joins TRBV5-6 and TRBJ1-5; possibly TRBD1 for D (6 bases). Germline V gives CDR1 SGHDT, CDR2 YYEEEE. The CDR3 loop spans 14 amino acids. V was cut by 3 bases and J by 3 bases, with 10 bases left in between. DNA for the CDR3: TGTGCCAGCAGCTCCGGACAGATCAATCAGCCCCAGCATTTT. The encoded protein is CASSSGQINQPQHF.

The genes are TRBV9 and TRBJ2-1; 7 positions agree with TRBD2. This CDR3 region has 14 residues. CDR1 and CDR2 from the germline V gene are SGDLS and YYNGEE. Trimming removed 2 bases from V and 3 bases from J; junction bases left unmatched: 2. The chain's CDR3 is CASSVGGGYNEQFF. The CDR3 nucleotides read TGTGCCAGCAGCGTGGGCGGGGGCTACAATGAGCAGTTCTTC.

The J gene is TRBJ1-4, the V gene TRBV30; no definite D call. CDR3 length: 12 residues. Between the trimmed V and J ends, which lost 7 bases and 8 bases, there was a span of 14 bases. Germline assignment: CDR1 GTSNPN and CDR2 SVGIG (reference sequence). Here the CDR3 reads CAYQAGSEKLFF. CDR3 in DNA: TGTGCCTACCAGGCGGGGTCAGAAAAACTGTTTTTT.

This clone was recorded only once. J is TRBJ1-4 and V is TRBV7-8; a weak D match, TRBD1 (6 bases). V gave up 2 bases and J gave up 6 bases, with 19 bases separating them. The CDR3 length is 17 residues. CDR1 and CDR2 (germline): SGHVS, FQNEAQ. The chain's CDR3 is CASSLKFGGQGDEKLFF. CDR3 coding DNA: TGTGCCAGCAGCTTAAAGTTCGGGGGGCAGGGAGATGAAAAACTGTTTTTT. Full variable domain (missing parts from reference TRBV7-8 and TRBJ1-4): GAGVSQSPRYKVAKRGQDVALRCDPISGHVSLFWYQQALGQGPEFLTYFQNEAQLDKSGLPSDRFFAERPEGSVSTLKIQRTQQEDSAVYLCASSLKFGGQGDEKLFFGSGTQLSVL.

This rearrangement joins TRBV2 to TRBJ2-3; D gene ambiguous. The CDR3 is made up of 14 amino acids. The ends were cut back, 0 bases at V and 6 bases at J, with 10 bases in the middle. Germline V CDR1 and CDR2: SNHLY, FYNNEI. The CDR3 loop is CASSEALPRDTQYF. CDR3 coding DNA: TGTGCCAGCAGTGAAGCGCTTCCTAGGGATACGCAGTATTTT.

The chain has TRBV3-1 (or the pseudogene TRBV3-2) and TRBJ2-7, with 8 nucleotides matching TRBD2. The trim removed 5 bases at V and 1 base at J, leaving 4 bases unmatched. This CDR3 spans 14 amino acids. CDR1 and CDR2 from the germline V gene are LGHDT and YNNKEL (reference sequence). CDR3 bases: TGTGCCAGCAGCACCCGGGAGGGATCCTACGAGCAGTACTTC. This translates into CASSTREGSYEQYF.

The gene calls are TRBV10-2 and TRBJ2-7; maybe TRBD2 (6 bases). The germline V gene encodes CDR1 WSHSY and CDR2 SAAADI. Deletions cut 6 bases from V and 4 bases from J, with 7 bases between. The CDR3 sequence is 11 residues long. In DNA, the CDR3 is TGCGCCAGCAGCGCGGGATACGAGCAGTACTTC. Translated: CASSAGYEQYF.

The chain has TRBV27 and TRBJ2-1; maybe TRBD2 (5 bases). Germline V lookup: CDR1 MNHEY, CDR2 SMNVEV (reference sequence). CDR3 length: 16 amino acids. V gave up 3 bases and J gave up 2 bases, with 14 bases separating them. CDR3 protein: CASSFPGTRTYNEQFF. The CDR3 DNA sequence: TGTGCCAGCAGTTTCCCGGGAACGAGGACCTACAATGAGCAGTTCTTC.

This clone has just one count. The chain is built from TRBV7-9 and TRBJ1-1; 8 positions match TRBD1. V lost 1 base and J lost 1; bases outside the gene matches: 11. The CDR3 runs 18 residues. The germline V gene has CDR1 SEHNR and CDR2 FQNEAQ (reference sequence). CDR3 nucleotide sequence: TGTGCCAGCAGCTTAGGCCTAGACAGGGGTTTTCCGAACACTGAAGCTTTCTTT. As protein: CASSLGLDRGFPNTEAFF.

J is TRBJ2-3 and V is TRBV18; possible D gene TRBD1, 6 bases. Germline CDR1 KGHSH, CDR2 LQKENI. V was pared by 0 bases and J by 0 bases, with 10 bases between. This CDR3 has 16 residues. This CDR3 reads CASSPPVGTSTDTQYF. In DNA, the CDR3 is TGTGCCAGCTCACCACCCGTCGGGACAAGCACAGATACGCAGTATTTT.

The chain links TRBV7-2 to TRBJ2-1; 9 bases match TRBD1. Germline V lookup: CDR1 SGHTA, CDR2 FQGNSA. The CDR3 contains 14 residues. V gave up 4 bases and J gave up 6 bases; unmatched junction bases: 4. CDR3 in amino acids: CASSSPGQGNEQFF. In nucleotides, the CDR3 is TGTGCCAGCAGCTCTCCGGGACAGGGCAATGAGCAGTTCTTC.

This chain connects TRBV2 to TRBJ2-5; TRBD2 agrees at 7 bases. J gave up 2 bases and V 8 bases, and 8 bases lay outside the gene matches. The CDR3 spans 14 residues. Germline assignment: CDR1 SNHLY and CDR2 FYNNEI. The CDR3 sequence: CASQGTSEQETQYF. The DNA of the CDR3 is TGTGCCAGCCAGGGTACTAGCGAACAAGAGACCCAGTACTTC. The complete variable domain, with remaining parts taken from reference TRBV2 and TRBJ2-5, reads EPEVTQTPSHQVTQMGQEVILRCVPISNHLYFYWYRQILGQKVEFLVSFYNNEISEKSEIFDDQFSVERPDGSNFTLKIRSTKLEDSAMYFCASQGTSEQETQYFGPGTRLLVL.

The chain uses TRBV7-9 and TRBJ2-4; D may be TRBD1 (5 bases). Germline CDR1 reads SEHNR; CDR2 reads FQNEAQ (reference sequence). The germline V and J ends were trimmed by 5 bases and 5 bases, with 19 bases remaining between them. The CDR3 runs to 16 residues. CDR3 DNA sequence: TGTGCCAGCAGCCATCGACAGACGATTACGGAAAACATTCAGTACTTC. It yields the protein CASSHRQTITENIQYF.

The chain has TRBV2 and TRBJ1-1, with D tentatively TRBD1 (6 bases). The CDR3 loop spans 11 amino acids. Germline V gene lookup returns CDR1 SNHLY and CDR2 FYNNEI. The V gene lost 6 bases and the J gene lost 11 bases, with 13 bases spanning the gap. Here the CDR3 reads CASRLQGEAFF. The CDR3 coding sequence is TGTGCCAGCAGGCTACAGGGCGAGGCTTTCTTT. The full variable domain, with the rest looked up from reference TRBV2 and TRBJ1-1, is EPEVTQTPSHQVTQMGQEVILRCVPISNHLYFYWYRQILGQKVEFLVSFYNNEISEKSEIFDDQFSVERPDGSNFTLKIRSTKLEDSAMYFCASRLQGEAFFGQGTRLTVV.

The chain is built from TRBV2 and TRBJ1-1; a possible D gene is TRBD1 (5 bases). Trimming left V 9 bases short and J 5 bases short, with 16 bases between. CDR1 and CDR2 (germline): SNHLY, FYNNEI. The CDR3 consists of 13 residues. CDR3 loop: CARGGTSGTEAFF. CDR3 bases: TGTGCCAGAGGAGGGACGTCGGGTACTGAAGCTTTCTTT.

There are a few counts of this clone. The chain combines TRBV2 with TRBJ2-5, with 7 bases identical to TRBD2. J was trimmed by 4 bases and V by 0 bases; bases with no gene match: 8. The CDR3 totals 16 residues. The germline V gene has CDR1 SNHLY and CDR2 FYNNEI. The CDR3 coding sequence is TGTGCCAGCAGTGAAGCTTGGGAACAGCGGGGAGAGACCCAGTACTTC. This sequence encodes CASSEAWEQRGETQYF.

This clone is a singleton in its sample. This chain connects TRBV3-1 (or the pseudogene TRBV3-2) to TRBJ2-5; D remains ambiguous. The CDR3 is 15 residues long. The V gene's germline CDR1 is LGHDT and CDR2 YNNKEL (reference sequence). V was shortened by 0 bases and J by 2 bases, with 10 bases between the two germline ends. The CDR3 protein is CASSQELSEQETQYF. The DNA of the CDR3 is TGTGCCAGCAGCCAAGAATTGTCGGAGCAAGAGACCCAGTACTTC.

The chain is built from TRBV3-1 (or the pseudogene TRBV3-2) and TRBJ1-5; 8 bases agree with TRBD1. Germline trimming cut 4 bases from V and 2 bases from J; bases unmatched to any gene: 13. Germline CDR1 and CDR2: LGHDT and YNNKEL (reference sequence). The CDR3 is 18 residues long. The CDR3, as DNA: TGTGCCAGCAGCCCGACCCTGACAGGGGTGGCTGGCAATCAGCCCCAGCATTTT. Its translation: CASSPTLTGVAGNQPQHF.

The CDR3 loop is CASSGEGWPNTEAFF. The CDR3 coding sequence is TGTGCCAGTAGCGGCGAGGGTTGGCCGAACACTGAAGCTTTCTTT. The V and J genes are TRBV19 and TRBJ1-1; D remains ambiguous. CDR1 is LNHDA, CDR2 SQIVND, per germline (reference sequence). The CDR3 runs to 15 residues. V lost 6 bases, J lost 1 base, and 15 bases lay in between.

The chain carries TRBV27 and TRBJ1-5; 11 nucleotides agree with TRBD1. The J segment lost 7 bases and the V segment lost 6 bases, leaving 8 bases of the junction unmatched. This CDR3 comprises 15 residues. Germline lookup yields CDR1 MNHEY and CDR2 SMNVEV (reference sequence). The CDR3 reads CASSTGTGGRQPQHF. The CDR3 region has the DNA TGTGCCAGCAGCACCGGGACAGGGGGACGGCAGCCCCAGCATTTT.

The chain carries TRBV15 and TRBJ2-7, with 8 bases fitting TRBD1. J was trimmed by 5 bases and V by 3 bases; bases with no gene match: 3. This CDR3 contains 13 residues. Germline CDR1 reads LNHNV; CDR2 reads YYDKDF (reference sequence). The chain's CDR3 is CATSRDRVDEQYF. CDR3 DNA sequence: TGTGCCACCAGCAGGGACAGGGTGGACGAGCAGTACTTC.

The CDR3: CASSLRGIGDTQYF. The CDR3 DNA is TGTGCCAGCAGTTTACGGGGGATCGGAGATACGCAGTATTTT. The gene calls are TRBV28 and TRBJ2-3; tentatively, D is TRBD2 (6 bases). Germline-derived CDR1 and CDR2 are MDHEN and SYDVKM. The CDR3 length is 14 residues. The V and J ends lost 2 bases and 5 bases respectively, with 11 bases between them.

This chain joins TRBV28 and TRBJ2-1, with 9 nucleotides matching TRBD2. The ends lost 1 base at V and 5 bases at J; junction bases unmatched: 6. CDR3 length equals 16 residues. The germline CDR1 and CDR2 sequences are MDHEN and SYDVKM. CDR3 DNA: TGTGCCAGCAGTTTATTCGTGGCGGGGGGGAACAATGAGCAGTTCTTC. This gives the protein CASSLFVAGGNNEQFF.